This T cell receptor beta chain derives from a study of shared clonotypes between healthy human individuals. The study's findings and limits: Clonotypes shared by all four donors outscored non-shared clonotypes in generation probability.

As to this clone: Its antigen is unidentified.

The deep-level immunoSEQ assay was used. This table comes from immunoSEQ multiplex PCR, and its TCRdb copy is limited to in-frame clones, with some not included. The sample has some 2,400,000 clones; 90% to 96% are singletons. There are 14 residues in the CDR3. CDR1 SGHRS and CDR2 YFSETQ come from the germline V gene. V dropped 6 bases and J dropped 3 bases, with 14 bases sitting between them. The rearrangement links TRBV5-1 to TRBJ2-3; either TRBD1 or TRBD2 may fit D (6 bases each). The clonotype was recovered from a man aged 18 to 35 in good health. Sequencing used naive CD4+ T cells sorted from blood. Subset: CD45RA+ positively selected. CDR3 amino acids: CASMEGDGTDTQYF. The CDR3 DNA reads TGCGCCAGCATGGAGGGGGATGGGACAGATACGCAGTATTTT.